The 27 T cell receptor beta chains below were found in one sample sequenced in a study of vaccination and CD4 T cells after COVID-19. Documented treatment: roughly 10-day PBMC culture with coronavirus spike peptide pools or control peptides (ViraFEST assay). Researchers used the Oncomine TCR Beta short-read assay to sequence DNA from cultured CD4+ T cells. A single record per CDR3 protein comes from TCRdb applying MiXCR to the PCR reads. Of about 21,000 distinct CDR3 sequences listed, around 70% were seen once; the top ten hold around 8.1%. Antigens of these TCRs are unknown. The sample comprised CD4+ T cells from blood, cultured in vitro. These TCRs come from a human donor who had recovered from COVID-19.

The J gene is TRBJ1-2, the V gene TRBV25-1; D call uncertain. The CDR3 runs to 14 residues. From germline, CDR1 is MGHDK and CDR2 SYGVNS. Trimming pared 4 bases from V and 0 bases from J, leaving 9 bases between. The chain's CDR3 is CASSAIGANYGYTF. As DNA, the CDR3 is TGTGCCAGCAGTGCGATTGGAGCTAACTATGGCTACACCTTC.

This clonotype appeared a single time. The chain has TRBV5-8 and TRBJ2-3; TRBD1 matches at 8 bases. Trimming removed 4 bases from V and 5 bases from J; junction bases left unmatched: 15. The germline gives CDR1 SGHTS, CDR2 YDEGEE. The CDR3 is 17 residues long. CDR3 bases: TGTGCCAGCAGCCGAGGACAGGGACTGGCCCAAGGAGATACGCAGTATTTT. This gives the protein CASSRGQGLAQGDTQYF.

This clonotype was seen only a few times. DNA of the CDR3: TGTGCCAGCAGGTCGGGGGGCGAGGGCAATCAGCCCCAGCATTTT. As protein: CASRSGGEGNQPQHF. The chain carries TRBV6-1 and TRBJ1-5, with D tentatively TRBD1 (6 bases). The germline CDR1 and CDR2 sequences are MNHNS and SASEGT. V was trimmed by 6 bases and J by 2 bases, leaving 14 bases between them. The CDR3 loop spans 15 amino acids.

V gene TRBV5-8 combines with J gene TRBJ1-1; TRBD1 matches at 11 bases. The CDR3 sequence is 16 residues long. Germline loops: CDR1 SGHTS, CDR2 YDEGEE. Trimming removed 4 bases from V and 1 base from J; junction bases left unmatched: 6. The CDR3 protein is CASSPGTGGRNTEAFF. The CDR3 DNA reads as TGTGCCAGCAGCCCCGGGACAGGGGGGAGGAACACTGAAGCTTTCTTT.

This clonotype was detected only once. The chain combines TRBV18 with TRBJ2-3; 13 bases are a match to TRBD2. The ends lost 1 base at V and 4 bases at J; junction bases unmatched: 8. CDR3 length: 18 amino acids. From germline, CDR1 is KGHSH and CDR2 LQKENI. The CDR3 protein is CASSPRGTSGMWADTQYF. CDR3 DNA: TGTGCCAGCTCACCACGGGGGACTAGCGGGATGTGGGCAGATACGCAGTATTTT. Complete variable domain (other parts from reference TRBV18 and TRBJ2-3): NAGVMQNPRHLVRRRGQEARLRCSPMKGHSHVYWYRQLPEEGLKFMVYLQKENIIDESGMPKERFSAEFPKEGPSILRIQQVVRGDSAAYFCASSPRGTSGMWADTQYFGPGTRLTVL.

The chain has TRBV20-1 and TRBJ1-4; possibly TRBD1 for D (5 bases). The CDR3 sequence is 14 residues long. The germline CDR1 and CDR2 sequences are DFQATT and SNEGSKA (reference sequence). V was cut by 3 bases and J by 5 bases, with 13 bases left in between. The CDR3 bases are TGCAGTGCTAGGGGACGAAAGGAGAATGAAAAACTGTTTTTT. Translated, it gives CSARGRKENEKLFF.

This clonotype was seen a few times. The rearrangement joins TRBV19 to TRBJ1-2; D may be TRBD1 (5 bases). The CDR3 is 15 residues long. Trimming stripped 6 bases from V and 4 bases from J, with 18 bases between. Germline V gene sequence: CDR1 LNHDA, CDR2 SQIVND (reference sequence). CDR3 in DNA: TGTGCCAGTAGCCTGACAGTGGCTATTTCCTATGGCTACACCTTC. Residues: CASSLTVAISYGYTF.

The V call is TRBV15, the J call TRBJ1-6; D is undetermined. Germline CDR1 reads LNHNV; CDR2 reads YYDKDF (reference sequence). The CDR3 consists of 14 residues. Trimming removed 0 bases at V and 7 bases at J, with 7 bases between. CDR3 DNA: TGTGCCACCAGCAGAGATCCGGGGAATTCACCCCTCCACTTT. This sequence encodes CATSRDPGNSPLHF. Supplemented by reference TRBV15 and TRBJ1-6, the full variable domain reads DAMVIQNPRYQVTQFGKPVTLSCSQTLNHNVMYWYQQKSSQAPKLLFHYYDKDFNNEADTPDNFQSRRPNTSFCFLDIRSPGLGDTAMYLCATSRDPGNSPLHFGNGTRLTVT.

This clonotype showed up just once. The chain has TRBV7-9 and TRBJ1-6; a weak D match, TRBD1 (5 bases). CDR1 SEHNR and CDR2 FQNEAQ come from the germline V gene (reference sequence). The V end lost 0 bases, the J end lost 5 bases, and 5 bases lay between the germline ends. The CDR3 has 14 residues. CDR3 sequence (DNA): TGTGCCAGCAGCTTAGCACAGGATAATTCACCCCTCCACTTT. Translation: CASSLAQDNSPLHF.

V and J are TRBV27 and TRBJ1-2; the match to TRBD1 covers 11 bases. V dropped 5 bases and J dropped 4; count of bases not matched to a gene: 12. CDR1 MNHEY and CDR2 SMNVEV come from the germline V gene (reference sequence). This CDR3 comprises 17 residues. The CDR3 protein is CASSPSGTGGPGYGYTF. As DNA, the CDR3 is TGTGCCAGCAGTCCATCCGGGACAGGGGGACCCGGCTATGGCTACACCTTC.

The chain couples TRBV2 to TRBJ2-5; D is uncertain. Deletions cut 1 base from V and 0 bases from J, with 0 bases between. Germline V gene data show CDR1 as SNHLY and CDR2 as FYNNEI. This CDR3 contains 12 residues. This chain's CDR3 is CASSEDQETQYF. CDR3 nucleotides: TGTGCCAGCAGTGAAGACCAAGAGACCCAGTACTTC.

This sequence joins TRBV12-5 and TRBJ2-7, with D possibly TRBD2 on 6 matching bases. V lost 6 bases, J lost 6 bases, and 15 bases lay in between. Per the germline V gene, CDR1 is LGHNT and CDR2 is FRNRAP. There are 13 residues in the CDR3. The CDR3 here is CASGIQVGGEQYF. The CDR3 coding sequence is TGTGCTAGTGGGATCCAGGTCGGGGGCGAGCAGTACTTC.

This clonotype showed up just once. CDR3 coding DNA: TGTGCCAGCAGTTCCCCGGGGAGGGGGAGCTTATACGAGCAGTACTTC. Its protein is CASSSPGRGSLYEQYF. The chain links TRBV27 to TRBJ2-7, with a tentative D call TRBD2 (7 bases). The V gene's germline CDR1 is MNHEY and CDR2 SMNVEV (reference sequence). V lost 4 bases and J lost 4, with 20 bases in between. This CDR3 spans 16 amino acids.

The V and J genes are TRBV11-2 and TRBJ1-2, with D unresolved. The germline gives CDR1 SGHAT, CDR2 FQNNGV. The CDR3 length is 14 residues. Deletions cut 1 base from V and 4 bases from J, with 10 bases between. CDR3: CASSLVGLPYGYTF. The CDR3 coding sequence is TGTGCCAGCAGCTTAGTGGGTCTCCCCTATGGCTACACCTTC.

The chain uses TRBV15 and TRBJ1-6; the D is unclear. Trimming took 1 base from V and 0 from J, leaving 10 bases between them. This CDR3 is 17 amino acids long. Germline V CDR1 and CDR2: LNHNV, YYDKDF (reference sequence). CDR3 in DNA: TGTGCCACCAGCAGAGGGTTAGGGAGCTCCTATAATTCACCCCTCCACTTT. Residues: CATSRGLGSSYNSPLHF.

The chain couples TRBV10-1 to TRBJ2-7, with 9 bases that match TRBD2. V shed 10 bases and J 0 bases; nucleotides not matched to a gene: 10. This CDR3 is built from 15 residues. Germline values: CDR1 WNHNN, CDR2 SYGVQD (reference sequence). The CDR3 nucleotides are TGCGCCACCTCGACTAGCGGTTCAAGCTCCTACGAGCAGTACTTC. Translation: CATSTSGSSSYEQYF.

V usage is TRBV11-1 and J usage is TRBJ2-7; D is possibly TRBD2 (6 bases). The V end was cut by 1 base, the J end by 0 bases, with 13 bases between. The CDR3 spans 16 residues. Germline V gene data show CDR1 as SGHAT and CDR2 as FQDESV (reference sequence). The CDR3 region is CASSLDGSVSSYEQYF. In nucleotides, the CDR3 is TGTGCCAGCAGCTTAGACGGGAGCGTTAGCTCCTACGAGCAGTACTTC.

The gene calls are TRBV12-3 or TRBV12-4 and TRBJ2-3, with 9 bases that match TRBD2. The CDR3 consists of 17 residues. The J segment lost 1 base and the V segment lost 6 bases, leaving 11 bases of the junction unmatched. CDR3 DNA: TGTGCCAGCAGCCTCAAGACTAGCGGAAAGCGCACAGATACGCAGTATTTT. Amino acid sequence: CASSLKTSGKRTDTQYF.

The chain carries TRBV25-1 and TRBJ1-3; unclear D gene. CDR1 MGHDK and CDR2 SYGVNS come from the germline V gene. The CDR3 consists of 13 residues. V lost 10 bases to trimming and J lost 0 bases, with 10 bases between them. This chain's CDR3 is CATVTNSGNTIYF. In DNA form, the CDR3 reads TGTGCCACCGTTACAAACTCTGGAAACACCATATATTTT.

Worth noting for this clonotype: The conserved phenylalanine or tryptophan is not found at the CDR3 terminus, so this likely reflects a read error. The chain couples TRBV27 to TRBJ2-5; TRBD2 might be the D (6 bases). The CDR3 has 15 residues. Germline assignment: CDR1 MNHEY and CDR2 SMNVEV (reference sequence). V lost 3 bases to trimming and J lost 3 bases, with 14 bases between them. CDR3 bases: TGTGCCAGCAGTTTGGGGAGGCTACCTGAAGAGACCCAGTACCTC. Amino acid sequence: CASSLGRLPEETQYL.

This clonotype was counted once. The CDR3 is CASGFPGERETQYF. CDR3 nucleotide sequence: TGTGCCAGCGGGTTTCCAGGGGAGCGAGAGACCCAGTACTTC. The chain combines TRBV7-2 with TRBJ2-5, with a tentative D call TRBD1 (6 bases). V lost 8 bases and J lost 4, with 17 bases in between. Looked up from germline, CDR1 is SGHTA and CDR2 is FQGNSA. The CDR3 sequence is 14 residues long.

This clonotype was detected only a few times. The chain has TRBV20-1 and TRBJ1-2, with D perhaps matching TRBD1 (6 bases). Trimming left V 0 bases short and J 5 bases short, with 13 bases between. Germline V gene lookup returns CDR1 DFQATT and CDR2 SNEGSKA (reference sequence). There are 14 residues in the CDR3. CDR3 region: CSAREARTAYGYTF. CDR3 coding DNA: TGCAGTGCTAGAGAGGCGAGGACAGCTTATGGCTACACCTTC.

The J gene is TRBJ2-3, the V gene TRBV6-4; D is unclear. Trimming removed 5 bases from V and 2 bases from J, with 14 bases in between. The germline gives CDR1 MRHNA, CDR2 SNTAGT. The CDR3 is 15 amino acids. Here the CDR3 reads CASSNLGAPTDTQYF. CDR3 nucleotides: TGTGCCAGCAGTAATCTTGGAGCCCCCACAGATACGCAGTATTTT.

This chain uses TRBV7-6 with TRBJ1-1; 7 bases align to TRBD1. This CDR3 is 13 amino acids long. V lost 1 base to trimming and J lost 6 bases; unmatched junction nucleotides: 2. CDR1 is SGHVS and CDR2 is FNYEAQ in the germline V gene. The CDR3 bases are TGTGCCAGCAGCTTAGTTACAGGGGCTGAAGCTTTCTTT. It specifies CASSLVTGAEAFF.

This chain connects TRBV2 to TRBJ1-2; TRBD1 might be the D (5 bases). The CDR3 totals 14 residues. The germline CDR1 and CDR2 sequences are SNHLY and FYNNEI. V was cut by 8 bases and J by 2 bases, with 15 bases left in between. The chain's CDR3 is CASWSGRANYGYTF. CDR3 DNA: TGTGCCAGCTGGTCAGGGAGGGCGAACTATGGCTACACCTTC.

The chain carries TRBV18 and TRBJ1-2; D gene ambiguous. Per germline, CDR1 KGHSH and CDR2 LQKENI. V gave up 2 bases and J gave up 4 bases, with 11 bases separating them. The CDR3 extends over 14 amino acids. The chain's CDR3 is CASSPSTAPYGYTF. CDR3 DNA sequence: TGTGCCAGCTCACCAAGCACAGCCCCCTATGGCTACACCTTC.

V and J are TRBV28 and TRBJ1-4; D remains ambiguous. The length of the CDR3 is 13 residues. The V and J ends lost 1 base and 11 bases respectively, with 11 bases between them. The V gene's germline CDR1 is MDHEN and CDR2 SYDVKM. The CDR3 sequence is CASSLYLGSKLFF. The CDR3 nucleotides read TGTGCCAGCAGTTTATACCTAGGTTCGAAACTGTTTTTT.